This section outlines one T cell receptor beta chain sequence together with its context. The target antigen is unknown. Produced via immunoSEQ multiplex PCR; TCRdb's table is partial and in-frame only. The sample lists about 10,000 clones, approximately 93% seen once, with around 5.7% in the top ten. The sample is drawn from a study of T cell clonotyping in hematopoietic cell transplantation. V shed 4 bases, J shed 4 bases, and the junction held 9 bases outside the gene matches. The germline V gene encodes CDR1 SGHTA and CDR2 FQGTGA. The CDR3 totals 15 residues. Study-level results: CD4 and CD8 repertoire contributions could not be separated without sorting.

The TCR was taken from a male patient in his forties or fifties who had an allogeneic stem cell transplant from a related donor, so T cells may come from the graft donor. Some clones in this sample may be carry-over from other donors' samples. The material was PBMCs, obtained 100 days after allogeneic stem cell transplant. J is TRBJ1-1 and V is TRBV7-3; 7 bases agree with TRBD1. CDR3 region: CASSSNQQGSTEAFF. CDR3 nucleotides: TGTGCCAGCAGCTCCAACCAACAGGGGAGCACTGAAGCTTTCTTT.